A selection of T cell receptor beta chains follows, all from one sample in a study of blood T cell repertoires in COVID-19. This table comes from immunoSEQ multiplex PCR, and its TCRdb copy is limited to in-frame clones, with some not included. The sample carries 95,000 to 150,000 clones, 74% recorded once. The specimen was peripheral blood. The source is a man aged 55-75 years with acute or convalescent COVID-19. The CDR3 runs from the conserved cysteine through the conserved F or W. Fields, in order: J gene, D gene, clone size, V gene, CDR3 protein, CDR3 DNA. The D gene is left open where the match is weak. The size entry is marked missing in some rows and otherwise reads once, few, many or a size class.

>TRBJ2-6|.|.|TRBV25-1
CASSELALSGANVLTF
TGTGCCAGCAGTGAGCTAGCGCTTTCTGGGGCCAACGTCCTGACTTTC
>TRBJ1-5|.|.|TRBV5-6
CASNDLAGNQPQHF
TGTGCCAGTAACGATCTCGCGGGCAATCAGCCCCAGCATTTT
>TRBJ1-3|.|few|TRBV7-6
CASSKNTPSGASLGNTIYF
TGTGCCAGCAGCAAAAATACCCCATCCGGTGCGAGTTTAGGAAACACCATATATTTT
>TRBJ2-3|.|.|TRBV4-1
CASSQLGGTDTQYF
TGCGCCAGCAGCCAGTTAGGGGGCACAGATACGCAGTATTTT
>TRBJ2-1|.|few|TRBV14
CASSQGSVYNEQFF
TGTGCCAGCAGCCAAGGTAGCGTCTACAATGAGCAGTTCTTC
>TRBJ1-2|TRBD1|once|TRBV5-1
CASSGTGGARGYTF
TGCGCCAGCAGCGGGACAGGGGGCGCGCGGGGCTACACCTTC
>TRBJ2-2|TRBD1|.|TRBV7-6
CASSFTGGMNTGELFF
TGTGCCAGCAGCTTTACAGGGGGCATGAACACCGGGGAGCTGTTTTTT
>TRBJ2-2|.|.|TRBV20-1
CSIGRGGELFF
TGCAGTATAGGTCGGGGCGGGGAGCTGTTTTTT
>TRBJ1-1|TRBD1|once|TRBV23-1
CASRGGTGATEAFF
TGCGCCAGCCGGGGGGGGACAGGGGCCACTGAAGCTTTCTTT
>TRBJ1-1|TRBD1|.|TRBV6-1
CASTKQGYTEAFF
TGTGCCAGCACCAAACAGGGGTACACTGAAGCTTTCTTT
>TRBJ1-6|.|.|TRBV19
CASADTEYSPLHF
TGTGCCAGCGCGGACACGGAATATTCACCCCTCCACTTT
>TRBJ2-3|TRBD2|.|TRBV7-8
CASSPWTSGKEDTQYF
TGTGCCAGCAGCCCATGGACTAGCGGGAAAGAAGATACGCAGTATTTT
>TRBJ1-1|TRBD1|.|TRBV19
CASNEGAGGNTEAFF
TGTGCCAGTAACGAGGGGGCAGGGGGAAATACTGAAGCTTTCTTT
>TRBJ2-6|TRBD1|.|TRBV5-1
CASSFDRAGANVLTF
TGCGCCAGCAGCTTTGACAGGGCTGGGGCCAACGTCCTGACTTTC
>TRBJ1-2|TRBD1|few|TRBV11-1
CASSHITTGNYGYTF
TGTGCCAGCAGCCACATAACGACAGGGAACTATGGCTACACCTTC
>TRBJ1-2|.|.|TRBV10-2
CASSDLRGFSADYGYTF
TGCGCCAGCAGTGACTTAAGGGGGTTTAGTGCGGATTATGGCTACACCTTC
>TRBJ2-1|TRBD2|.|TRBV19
CASSSFLTVIAGGDNEQFF
TGTGCCAGTAGTTCGTTTCTTACCGTTATAGCGGGGGGAGACAATGAGCAGTTCTTC
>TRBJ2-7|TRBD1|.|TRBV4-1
CASSQGGTGGSEQYF
TGCGCCAGCAGCCAAGGGGGGACAGGGGGCTCCGAGCAGTACTTC
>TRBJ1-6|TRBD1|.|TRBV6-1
CASSESGTGRIPLHF
TGTGCCAGCAGTGAATCGGGGACAGGGAGGATACCCCTCCACTTT
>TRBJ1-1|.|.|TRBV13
CASSRRGNTEAFF
TGTGCCAGCAGCCGAAGGGGGAACACTGAAGCTTTCTTT
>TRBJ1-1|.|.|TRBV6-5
CASSYGAAGDTEAFF
TGTGCCAGCAGTTACGGGGCGGCAGGGGACACTGAAGCTTTCTTT
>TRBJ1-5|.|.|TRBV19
CASSVGQSSNQPQHF
TGTGCCAGTAGTGTCGGACAGAGTAGCAATCAGCCCCAGCATTTT
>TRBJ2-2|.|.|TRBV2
CASVLSQLAGELFF
TGTGCCAGCGTGTTGTCGCAGTTGGCCGGGGAGCTGTTTTTT
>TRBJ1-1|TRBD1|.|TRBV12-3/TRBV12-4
CASTRTGWTEAFF
TGTGCCAGCACCCGGACAGGGTGGACTGAAGCTTTCTTT
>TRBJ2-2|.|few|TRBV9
CASSVDEGGPTITGELFF
TGTGCCAGCAGCGTAGATGAAGGAGGCCCTACCATTACCGGGGAGCTGTTTTTT
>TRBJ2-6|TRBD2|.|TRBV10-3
CAISEFSGVGANVLTF
TGTGCCATCAGTGAGTTTAGCGGGGTTGGGGCCAACGTCCTGACTTTC
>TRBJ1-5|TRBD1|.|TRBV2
CASRETGVQPQHF
TGTGCCAGCAGGGAGACAGGGGTCCAGCCCCAGCATTTT
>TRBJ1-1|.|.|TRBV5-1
CASSEDTNTEAFF
TGCGCCAGCAGCGAGGACACGAACACTGAAGCTTTCTTT
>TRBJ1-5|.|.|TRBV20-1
CSASIGQSNQPQHF
TGCAGTGCTAGTATCGGACAGTCTAATCAGCCCCAGCATTTT
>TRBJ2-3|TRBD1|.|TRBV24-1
CATGQGRDTQYF
TGTGCCACCGGACAGGGTAGAGATACGCAGTATTTT
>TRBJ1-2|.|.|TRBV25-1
CASSDSTYRAQDYTF
TGTGCCAGCAGTGATTCCACTTACAGGGCTCAAGACTACACCTTC
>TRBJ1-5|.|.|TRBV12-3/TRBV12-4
CASSFGSRTQHF
TGTGCCAGCAGTTTTGGAAGCAGGACCCAGCATTTT
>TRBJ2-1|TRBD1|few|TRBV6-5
CASVGTGGFNEQFF
TGTGCCAGCGTCGGCACAGGGGGATTCAATGAGCAGTTCTTC
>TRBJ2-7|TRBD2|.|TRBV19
CASSVTGTSRLNEQYF
TGTGCCAGTAGTGTAACCGGGACTAGTCGCCTTAACGAGCAGTACTTC
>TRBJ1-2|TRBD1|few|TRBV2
CASSQGEFYGYTF
TGTGCCAGCAGTCAGGGGGAATTCTATGGCTACACCTTC